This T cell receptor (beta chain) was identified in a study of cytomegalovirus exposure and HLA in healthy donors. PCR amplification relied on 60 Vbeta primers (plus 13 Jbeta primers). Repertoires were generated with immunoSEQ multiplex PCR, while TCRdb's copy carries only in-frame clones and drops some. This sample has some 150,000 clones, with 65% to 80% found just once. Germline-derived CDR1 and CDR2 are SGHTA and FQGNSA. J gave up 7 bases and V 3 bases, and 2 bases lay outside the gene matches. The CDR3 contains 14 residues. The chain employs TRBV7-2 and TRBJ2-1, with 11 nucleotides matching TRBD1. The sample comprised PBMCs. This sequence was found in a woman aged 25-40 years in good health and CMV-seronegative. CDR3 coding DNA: TGTGCCAGCAGCTTGGGACAGGGGGGGAATGAGCAGTTCTTC. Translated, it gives CASSLGQGGNEQFF.